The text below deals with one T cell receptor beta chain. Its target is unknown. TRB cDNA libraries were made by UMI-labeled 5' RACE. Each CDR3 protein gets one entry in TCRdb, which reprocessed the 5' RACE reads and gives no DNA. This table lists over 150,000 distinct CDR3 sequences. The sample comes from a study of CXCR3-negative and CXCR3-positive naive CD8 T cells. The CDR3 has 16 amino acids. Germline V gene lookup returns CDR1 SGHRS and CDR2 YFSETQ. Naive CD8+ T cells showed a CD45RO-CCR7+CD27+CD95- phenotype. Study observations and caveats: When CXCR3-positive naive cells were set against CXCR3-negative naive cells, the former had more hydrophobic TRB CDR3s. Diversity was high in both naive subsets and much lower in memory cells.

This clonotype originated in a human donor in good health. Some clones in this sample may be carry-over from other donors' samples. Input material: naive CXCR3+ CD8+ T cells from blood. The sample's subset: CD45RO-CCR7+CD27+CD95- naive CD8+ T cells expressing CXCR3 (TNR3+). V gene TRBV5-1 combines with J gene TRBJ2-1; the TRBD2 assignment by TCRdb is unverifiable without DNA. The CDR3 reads CASSLASGSLYNEQFF.